One and the same sample provided the 16 T cell receptor beta chains below, sequenced in a study of post-analysis software for immune sequencing data. Built from TCR beta cDNA, the libraries had unique molecular identifiers in them. One entry per CDR3 protein results from TCRdb running MiXCR on the PCR reads. The sample lists some 160,000 distinct CDR3 sequences; roughly 35% were seen once. Source: blood, taken after autologous hematopoietic stem cell transplantation. The receptors originated from a girl aged 10-17 years with multiple sclerosis.

This clonotype has just one count. The V gene is TRBV7-9, the J gene TRBJ2-1; D might be TRBD1 or TRBD2, each matching 6 bases. V shed 0 bases and J shed 5 bases, with 11 bases lying between them. Germline CDR1 is SEHNR and CDR2 is FQNEAQ (reference sequence). The CDR3 contains 15 residues. The CDR3 nucleotides read TGTGCCAGCAGCTTAGCAGGGGGGCCGGACAATGAGCAGTTCTTC. Protein: CASSLAGGPDNEQFF.

The chain is built from TRBV5-6 and TRBJ2-7; a possible D gene is TRBD2 (5 bases). CDR1 is SGHDT and CDR2 is YYEEEE in the germline V gene. The CDR3 spans 13 residues. V dropped 4 bases and J dropped 2 bases, with 10 bases sitting between them. Written as DNA, the CDR3 is TGTGCCAGCAGCCCGTTCGGGACCTACGAGCAGTACTTC. The encoded protein is CASSPFGTYEQYF. The full variable domain, completed using reference TRBV5-6 and TRBJ2-7, is DAGVTQSPTHLIKTRGQQVTLRCSPKSGHDTVSWYQQALGQGPQFIFQYYEEEERQRGNFPDRFSGHQFPNYSSELNVNALLLGDSALYLCASSPFGTYEQYFGPGTRLTVT.

This clonotype appeared a few times. This chain links TRBV9 with TRBJ2-1; D not resolved. Trimming left V 0 bases short and J 3 bases short, with 10 bases between. The CDR3 runs 15 residues. CDR1 and CDR2 (germline): SGDLS, YYNGEE. CDR3 nucleotides: TGTGCCAGCAGCGTAGGGGATTCGGGCTACAATGAGCAGTTCTTC. Its protein is CASSVGDSGYNEQFF. The full variable domain, in which reference TRBV9 and TRBJ2-1 provide the parts outside the CDR3, is DSGVTQTPKHLITATGQRVTLRCSPRSGDLSVYWYQQSLDQGLQFLIQYYNGEERAKGNILERFSAQQFPDLHSELNLSSLELGDSALYFCASSVGDSGYNEQFFGPGTRLTVL.

This clonotype was detected a few times. V usage is TRBV7-9 and J usage is TRBJ2-3, with D hard to call. V was clipped by 6 bases and J by 4 bases, with 14 bases between them. Germline CDR1 is SEHNR and CDR2 is FQNEAQ (reference sequence). The CDR3 extends over 14 amino acids. The CDR3 spells CASSYWGDADTQYF. DNA for the CDR3: TGTGCCAGCAGTTATTGGGGTGACGCAGATACGCAGTATTTT.

With regard to this clonotype: The junction and the germline gene differ at one end; a read error may be behind it. The chain employs TRBV19 and TRBJ2-1, with TRBD2 matching over 10 bases. CDR1 and CDR2 (germline): LNHDA, SQIVND (reference sequence). The CDR3 has 16 residues. The CDR3: CASSIFPSGRYTEQFF. As DNA, the CDR3 is TGTGCCAGTAGTATTTTTCCTAGCGGGAGATACACTGAGCAGTTCTTC.

The chain carries TRBV12-3 or TRBV12-4 and TRBJ2-1, with 10 nucleotides matching TRBD2. The junction had 8 bases not matched to a gene; V was cut back by 5 bases and J by 4 bases. The CDR3 is 16 residues long. The CDR3: CASSPPGLASYNEQFF. The CDR3 coding sequence is TGTGCCAGCAGTCCCCCGGGACTAGCGTCGTACAATGAGCAGTTCTTC.

This chain joins TRBV29-1 and TRBJ1-1, with 7 bases fitting TRBD1. The V segment lost 7 bases and the J segment 5 bases; nucleotides outside the gene matches: 7. The germline CDR1 and CDR2 sequences are SQVTM and ANQGSEA. This CDR3 region has 12 residues. CDR3 nucleotides: TGCAGCGGGGGCAGGGGGGATACTGAAGCTTTCTTT. As protein: CSGGRGDTEAFF.

The chain joins TRBV7-9 to TRBJ2-1, with no clear D. The DNA end is a closer match to TRBJ2-7, so the J assignment may be wrong. The CDR3 sequence is 13 residues long. Germline-derived CDR1 and CDR2 are SEHNR and FQNEAQ (reference sequence). Here the CDR3 reads CASSLWTINEQYF. CDR3 nucleotides: TGTGCCAGCAGCTTATGGACGATCAATGAGCAGTACTTC.

The chain uses TRBV6-2 or TRBV6-3 and TRBJ2-3; 7 nucleotides line up with TRBD1. The CDR3 covers 16 residues. J was trimmed by 3 bases and V by 0 bases; bases with no gene match: 6. The germline V gene encodes CDR1 MNHEY and CDR2 SVGEGT. The CDR3 nucleotides read TGTGCCAGCAGTTACTCGGAGGACAGGCAAACAGATACGCAGTATTTT. Its translation: CASSYSEDRQTDTQYF.

The rearrangement links TRBV10-3 to TRBJ2-3; D may match TRBD1 or TRBD2 (5 bases each). Trimming took off 10 bases at V and 6 bases at J, with 23 bases between the two ends. Germline V CDR1 and CDR2: ENHRY, SYGVKD. The CDR3 has 15 residues. CDR3 nucleotide sequence: TGTGCCAGCAGCGCGTTGACCGGGGCTACCGATACGCAGTATTTT. Amino acid sequence: CASSALTGATDTQYF.

The CDR3 here is CASSLSPGGVGYGYTF. The CDR3 coding sequence is TGTGCCAGCAGTTTATCCCCAGGGGGGGTGGGGTATGGCTACACCTTC. The rearrangement joins TRBV27 to TRBJ1-2; TRBD1 aligns across 7 bases. The CDR3 sequence is 16 residues long. J lost 5 bases, V lost 0 bases, and 9 bases had no gene match. Germline CDR1 is MNHEY and CDR2 is SMNVEV (reference sequence).

This clonotype was counted a few times. CDR3 residues: CSVGSGYTF. CDR3 DNA: TGCAGCGTTGGATCTGGCTACACCTTC. The chain is built from TRBV29-1 and TRBJ1-2, with unresolved D. The length of the CDR3 is 9 residues. Germline CDR1 reads SQVTM; CDR2 reads ANQGSEA. Trimming removed 4 bases at V and 7 bases at J, with 4 bases between.

The sample holds a few counts of this clonotype. This chain links TRBV29-1 with TRBJ2-7; D gene unclear. Trimming shortened V by 2 bases and J by 3 bases, and 17 bases separated the two germline ends. Germline V lookup: CDR1 SQVTM, CDR2 ANQGSEA. The CDR3 runs to 15 residues. Here the CDR3 reads CSVELRTESGYEQYF. In nucleotides, the CDR3 is TGCAGCGTTGAATTAAGGACGGAGTCGGGCTACGAGCAGTACTTC.

V gene TRBV28 combines with J gene TRBJ2-7, with 11 bases aligning to TRBD2. Germline V lookup: CDR1 MDHEN, CDR2 SYDVKM. V shed 6 bases and J 12 bases; nucleotides not matched to a gene: 10. There are 13 residues in the CDR3. CDR3 bases: TGTGCCAGCAGACCGGCTAGCGGGAGGAAGTGGTACTTC. Encoded protein: CASRPASGRKWYF.

J is TRBJ2-1 and V is TRBV5-6, with D perhaps TRBD2 (6 bases). The CDR3 runs to 13 residues. V was pared by 4 bases and J by 7 bases, with 12 bases between. CDR1 is SGHDT and CDR2 is YYEEEE in the germline V gene. CDR3 DNA: TGTGCCAGCAGCCGGGACTTGCATAATGAGCAGTTCTTC. Residues: CASSRDLHNEQFF.

This clonotype has a single count. This chain connects TRBV20-1 to TRBJ1-1; no reliable D call. Per the germline V gene, CDR1 is DFQATT and CDR2 is SNEGSKA (reference sequence). V shed 6 bases and J shed 3 bases, with 20 bases lying between them. This CDR3 contains 15 residues. The chain's CDR3 is CSAREDPPLYTEAFF. CDR3 coding DNA: TGCAGTGCCCGAGAGGACCCTCCACTATACACTGAAGCTTTCTTT.